Sequencing of this T cell receptor beta chain was carried out in a study of CD8 T cells in Susac syndrome. About the research overall: At the time their blood was drawn, patients with Susac syndrome were either therapy-naive, on corticosteroids (with some of them also receiving intravenous immunoglobulin), or on intravenous immunoglobulin alone. Study-wide points: Where Susac syndrome CD4+ T cell repertoires were concerned, no clonal expansion was evident.

On this clonotype itself: Its antigen is unknown.

Random hexamers were used to reverse transcribe the RNA input (roughly 0.5 to 1 ug). TCR beta CDR3 was amplified by immunoSEQ multiplex PCR. This amplification extended across 54 Vbeta and 13 Jbeta segments. TCRdb independently ran MiXCR on the immunoSEQ multiplex PCR reads; one entry per CDR3 protein. The sample yields approximately 210,000 distinct CDR3 sequences, 85% to 95% seen once. The V end was cut by 4 bases, the J end by 6 bases, with 9 bases between. The CDR3 is 13 residues long. CDR1 is LGHDT and CDR2 is YNNKEL in the germline V gene (reference sequence). FACS was used to enrich TEMRA cells, whereas the CD8+ and CD4+ T cells were obtained by negative isolation.

The chain uses TRBV3-1 and TRBJ2-2; D may be TRBD2 (5 bases). The specimen sequenced was CD4+ T cells from PBMCs. The TCR comes from a human donor with Susac syndrome. DNA for the CDR3: TGTGCCAGCAGCCCCAGCGGTCCCGGGGAGCTGTTTTTT. Residues: CASSPSGPGELFF.